The 27 T cell receptor beta chains below come from one sample, sequenced in a study of shared clonotypes between healthy human individuals. Sequencing was performed with immunoSEQ multiplex PCR; in TCRdb, only in-frame clones are kept and a portion is missing. The sample includes a few million clones, approximately 90% of them seen just once. The sample was naive CD4+ T cells sorted from blood. The subset: CD45RA+ positively selected. These receptors came from a man younger than 30 in good health.

This clone was picked up a small number of times. The genes are TRBV4-1 and TRBJ1-3; no clear D. There are 12 residues in the CDR3. The germline gives CDR1 MGHRA, CDR2 YSYEKL. V was clipped by 9 bases and J by 6 bases, with 12 bases between them. CDR3 in DNA: TGCGCCAGTTCGGTAGGCTCAAACACCATATATTTT. Protein: CASSVGSNTIYF.

This chain links TRBV6-1 with TRBJ2-7; 7 nucleotides match TRBD2. Germline CDR1 and CDR2: MNHNS and SASEGT. This CDR3 is built from 14 residues. The ends lost 1 base at V and 5 bases at J; junction bases unmatched: 5. CDR3 sequence: CASSEGGGGDEQYF. The CDR3 DNA is TGTGCCAGCAGTGAAGGGGGGGGAGGCGACGAGCAGTACTTC.

This sequence joins TRBV9 and TRBJ1-1; D may be TRBD1 (5 bases). This CDR3 has 14 amino acids. Germline CDR1 SGDLS, CDR2 YYNGEE. Trimming left V 5 bases short and J 11 bases short, with 22 bases between. The CDR3 here is CASSPDSGSLGAFF. The DNA for the CDR3 is TGTGCCAGCAGTCCCGACAGTGGATCACTTGGGGCTTTCTTT.

This rearrangement joins TRBV5-1 to TRBJ2-1, with TRBD2 matching over 9 bases. Germline V lookup: CDR1 SGHRS, CDR2 YFSETQ. The junction had 11 bases not matched to a gene; V was cut back by 3 bases and J by 1 base. This CDR3 region has 18 residues. DNA for the CDR3: TGCGCCAGCAGCTCCGTGGCGGGGGGGCCTAAGTCCTACAATGAGCAGTTCTTC. Translation gives CASSSVAGGPKSYNEQFF. Looking up the rest from reference TRBV5-1 and TRBJ2-1 gives the full variable domain: KAGVTQTPRYLIKTRGQQVTLSCSPISGHRSVSWYQQTPGQGLQFLFEYFSETQRNKGNFPGRFSGRQFSNSRSEMNVSTLELGDSALYLCASSSVAGGPKSYNEQFFGPGTRLTVL.

This clone occurred once. The rearrangement links TRBV5-1 to TRBJ2-3, with D unclear. This CDR3 comprises 13 residues. The germline V gene has CDR1 SGHRS and CDR2 YFSETQ. V dropped 6 bases and J dropped 4 bases, with 12 bases sitting between them. The CDR3 nucleotides read TGCGCCAGCAACCCTAATCCCCCAGATACGCAGTATTTT. Amino acids: CASNPNPPDTQYF.

The chain is built from TRBV21-1 and TRBJ2-7. TRBV21-1 is listed as a pseudogene. The CDR3 loop spans 11 amino acids. This CDR3 reads CAGRGAYEQYF. CDR3 DNA: TGTGCCGGCCGAGGGGCCTACGAGCAGTACTTC.

V gene TRBV7-8 combines with J gene TRBJ1-5, with TRBD1 identical over 7 bases. Unmatched junction bases numbered 3, after V lost 3 bases and J lost 7 bases. The CDR3 runs 13 residues. Germline V gene sequence: CDR1 SGHVS, CDR2 FQNEAQ. The CDR3 sequence: CASSFDREQPQHF. The CDR3 DNA sequence: TGTGCCAGCAGCTTCGACAGGGAACAGCCCCAGCATTTT.

The gene calls are TRBV6-4 and TRBJ2-6; 9 bases align to TRBD1. The CDR3 consists of 16 residues. Germline-derived CDR1 and CDR2 are MRHNA and SNTAGT. The V gene end was trimmed by 5 bases and the J gene end by 4 bases; junction bases not matched to a gene: 6. CDR3 protein: CASSRTGVSGANVLTF. The CDR3 DNA is TGTGCCAGCAGTCGGACAGGGGTGTCGGGGGCCAACGTCCTGACTTTC.

V gene TRBV5-6 combines with J gene TRBJ2-7; weak D call: TRBD2 (6 bases). Germline V CDR1 and CDR2: SGHDT, YYEEEE. V lost 4 bases and J 0 bases, leaving 17 bases between the germline ends. There are 16 residues in the CDR3. The CDR3 spells CASSGISGKSSYEQYF. The CDR3 nucleotides read TGTGCCAGCAGCGGAATTAGCGGTAAATCCTCCTACGAGCAGTACTTC.

V gene TRBV7-9 combines with J gene TRBJ2-5, with D possibly TRBD1 on 6 matching bases. Trimming stripped 2 bases from V and 2 bases from J, with 9 bases between. Germline CDR1 and CDR2: SEHNR and FQNEAQ (reference sequence). The CDR3 is 14 residues long. CDR3 amino acids: CASSLYREQETQYF. The DNA of the CDR3 is TGTGCCAGCAGCTTATACAGGGAACAAGAGACCCAGTACTTC.

This chain uses TRBV28 with TRBJ2-7, with TRBD1 matching over 7 bases. CDR3 length: 16 residues. Germline V gene sequence: CDR1 MDHEN, CDR2 SYDVKM. V lost 5 bases, J lost 1 base, and 11 bases stayed unmatched. The CDR3 DNA reads as TGTGCCAGCAGTCGCTCCATGACAGGGATGTCCTACGAGCAGTACTTC. This encodes CASSRSMTGMSYEQYF.

The count of this clone is one. In DNA form, the CDR3 reads TGCGCCAGCAGTGAGGGGGACAGGATTCAATCCGGGCAGTACTTC. Its translation: CASSEGDRIQSGQYF. The chain links TRBV10-1 to TRBJ2-7; the match to TRBD1 covers 8 bases. The junction had 12 bases not matched to a gene; V was cut back by 2 bases and J by 9 bases. CDR1 and CDR2 from the germline V gene are WNHNN and SYGVQD (reference sequence). The CDR3 totals 15 residues.

The CDR3 loop is CASSQDGAATYNEQFF. In DNA, the CDR3 is TGCGCCAGCAGCCAAGATGGGGCAGCGACCTACAATGAGCAGTTCTTC. V usage is TRBV4-1 and J usage is TRBJ2-1; tentatively, D is TRBD1 (5 bases). Germline V gene data show CDR1 as MGHRA and CDR2 as YSYEKL. The V gene lost 0 bases and the J gene lost 2 bases, with 11 bases spanning the gap. This CDR3 is built from 16 residues.

This clone was counted a single time. V gene TRBV29-1 combines with J gene TRBJ2-5; TRBD2 aligns across 11 bases. The J segment lost 4 bases and the V segment lost 6 bases, leaving 4 bases of the junction unmatched. Looked up from germline, CDR1 is SQVTM and CDR2 is ANQGSEA. The CDR3 sequence is 13 residues long. CDR3 sequence (DNA): TGCAGCGTGGTAGCGGGAGGGACAGAGACCCAGTACTTC. Amino acids: CSVVAGGTETQYF.

The chain joins TRBV6-1 to TRBJ2-2; 8 nucleotides align to TRBD1. This CDR3 has 16 amino acids. Germline CDR1 MNHNS, CDR2 SASEGT. After removal of 2 bases from V and 9 bases from J, the junction contained 11 bases not matched to a gene. Here the CDR3 reads CASSEQGQGLSRELFF. The CDR3 bases are TGTGCCAGCAGTGAACAAGGACAGGGTCTTTCCAGGGAGCTGTTTTTT.

The CDR3 DNA is TGTGCCAGCAGCGATAGCGGGGGGAAGTACGAGCAGTACTTC. It yields the protein CASSDSGGKYEQYF. The chain has TRBV27 and TRBJ2-7, with 10 nucleotides matching TRBD2. The CDR3 extends over 14 amino acids. V dropped 6 bases and J dropped 4; count of bases not matched to a gene: 6. CDR1 is MNHEY and CDR2 is SMNVEV in the germline V gene (reference sequence).

The chain is built from TRBV30 and TRBJ1-4; 8 nucleotides line up with TRBD1. This CDR3 contains 17 residues. In germline, CDR1 is GTSNPN, CDR2 SVGIG (reference sequence). J was trimmed by 0 bases and V by 3 bases; bases with no gene match: 9. The CDR3 spells CAWSSDRVGATNEKLFF. The CDR3 DNA reads as TGTGCCTGGAGCTCGGACAGGGTGGGGGCAACTAATGAAAAACTGTTTTTT.

The chain recombines TRBV5-4 with TRBJ2-1; no clear D gene. The germline V gene encodes CDR1 SGHNT and CDR2 YYREEE (reference sequence). V dropped 6 bases and J dropped 9 bases, with 19 bases sitting between them. CDR3 length equals 14 residues. CDR3 in amino acids: CASNSAARRSEQFF. The CDR3 DNA sequence: TGTGCCAGCAACAGTGCGGCCCGACGAAGTGAGCAGTTCTTC.

Concerning this clone: Other nucleotide sequences in the sample specify the same CDR3. V usage is TRBV10-1 and J usage is TRBJ1-1; no firm D call. CDR1 is WNHNN and CDR2 is SYGVQD in the germline V gene (reference sequence). The V end lost 5 bases, the J end lost 1 base, and 8 bases lay between the germline ends. CDR3 length equals 13 residues. The CDR3 DNA is TGCGCCAGCAGTTCCGACCGGAACACTGAAGCTTTCTTT. This encodes CASSSDRNTEAFF.

The chain combines TRBV19 with TRBJ2-4; D uncertain. Germline V gene sequence: CDR1 LNHDA, CDR2 SQIVND (reference sequence). V shed 7 bases and J shed 9 bases, with 19 bases lying between them. There are 14 residues in the CDR3. The CDR3 loop reads CASTPAGVMSIQYF. CDR3 DNA sequence: TGTGCCAGTACCCCCGCTGGGGTGATGAGCATTCAGTACTTC.

This clone was seen only a few times. The chain uses TRBV4-2 and TRBJ1-1, with a weak D call TRBD1 (5 bases). Trimming pared 3 bases from V and 5 bases from J, leaving 16 bases between. The CDR3 contains 15 residues. Germline V CDR1 and CDR2: LGHNA, YNFKEQ. CDR3 sequence: CASSQGVRGKTEAFF. The CDR3 nucleotides read TGTGCCAGCAGCCAGGGGGTTCGGGGGAAGACTGAAGCTTTCTTT.

Details on this clone: The CDR3 carries no conserved terminal phenylalanine or tryptophan, so it likely arises from a read error. V and J are TRBV5-4 and TRBJ1-6; tentative D call: TRBD1 (6 bases). The V gene's germline CDR1 is SGHNT and CDR2 YYREEE (reference sequence). V was clipped by 5 bases and J by 10 bases, with 13 bases between them. This CDR3 is built from 13 residues. The CDR3 spells CASRAGDRSPLHL. The CDR3 DNA is TGTGCCAGCAGGGCAGGGGATCGGTCACCCCTCCACCTT.

The CDR3, as DNA: TGTGCCAGCAGCCCCCCAGGGGGGGTCGGGAAGAACACTGAAGCTTTCTTT. This sequence encodes CASSPPGGVGKNTEAFF. The chain uses TRBV5-5 and TRBJ1-1, with TRBD1 matching over 7 bases. The J segment lost 1 base and the V segment lost 4 bases, leaving 13 bases of the junction unmatched. Germline V gene lookup returns CDR1 SGHKS and CDR2 YYEKEE (reference sequence). The CDR3 extends over 17 amino acids.

The rearrangement uses TRBV30 and TRBJ2-1, with 12 bases lining up with TRBD2. The CDR3 spans 16 residues. With V trimmed by 5 bases and J by 7 bases, 12 bases remained unmatched. Germline assignment: CDR1 GTSNPN and CDR2 SVGIG (reference sequence). CDR3 in DNA: TGTGCCTGGGGGGCAACCGGGACTAGCGGGTTGAATGAGCAGTTCTTC. Its protein is CAWGATGTSGLNEQFF.

This chain joins TRBV7-2 and TRBJ2-4; 10 bases line up with TRBD2. The V gene's germline CDR1 is SGHTA and CDR2 FQGNSA. CDR3 length: 14 amino acids. Germline trimming cut 8 bases from V and 0 bases from J; bases unmatched to any gene: 1. CDR3 in amino acids: CASVAGGAKNIQYF. The CDR3 DNA reads as TGTGCCAGCGTAGCGGGAGGAGCCAAAAACATTCAGTACTTC.

V gene TRBV11-2 combines with J gene TRBJ1-3, with TRBD1 as a possible D gene (6 bases). Deletions cut 2 bases from V and 2 bases from J, with 16 bases between. CDR3 length equals 17 residues. Germline V gives CDR1 SGHAT, CDR2 FQNNGV. CDR3 loop: CASSLWGRQGTGNTIYF. The CDR3 nucleotides read TGTGCCAGCAGCTTATGGGGGCGGCAGGGAACTGGAAACACCATATATTTT.

The rearrangement joins TRBV30 to TRBJ2-7, with 8 positions matching TRBD2. J gave up 3 bases and V 2 bases, and 9 bases lay outside the gene matches. There are 15 residues in the CDR3. From germline, CDR1 is GTSNPN and CDR2 SVGIG (reference sequence). The CDR3 spells CAWSITGRGFYEQYF. The CDR3 bases are TGTGCCTGGAGTATTACCGGGAGGGGTTTCTACGAGCAGTACTTC. Drawing the rest from reference TRBV30 and TRBJ2-7, the complete variable domain is SQTIHQWPATLVQPVGSPLSLECTVEGTSNPNLYWYRQAAGRGLQLLFYSVGIGQISSEVPQNLSASRPQDRQFILSSKKLLLSDSGFYLCAWSITGRGFYEQYFGPGTRLTVT.